These 30 T cell receptor beta chains came from one sample sequenced in a study of shared clonotypes between healthy human individuals. Measured with immunoSEQ multiplex PCR; TCRdb has only the in-frame clones, and not every one. The table has under 1,900,000 clones, 98% seen once; the top ten hold around 0.33%. Input material: naive CD4+ T cells sorted from blood. Subset meaning: CD45RA+ positively selected. These receptors originate from a man in his thirties or forties in good health.

The chain combines TRBV2 with TRBJ2-5, with a possible D match to TRBD2 (5 bases). The germline V and J ends were trimmed by 4 bases and 0 bases, with 6 bases remaining between them. Germline V gene lookup returns CDR1 SNHLY and CDR2 FYNNEI. The length of the CDR3 is 13 residues. CDR3 nucleotides: TGTGCCAGCAGTGGGGAGTACCAAGAGACCCAGTACTTC. Translating gives CASSGEYQETQYF.

This chain uses TRBV10-1 with TRBJ2-3, with 10 bases fitting TRBD2. Germline V gene sequence: CDR1 WNHNN, CDR2 SYGVQD (reference sequence). The CDR3 loop spans 16 amino acids. V was pared by 3 bases and J by 0 bases, with 3 bases of the junction left unmatched. The CDR3 here is CASSDSSGSSTDTQYF. The CDR3, as DNA: TGCGCCAGCAGTGATTCTAGCGGGAGTAGCACAGATACGCAGTATTTT.

The V gene is TRBV2, the J gene TRBJ2-1; D remains ambiguous. The CDR3 has 13 residues. Looked up from germline, CDR1 is SNHLY and CDR2 is FYNNEI. V lost 4 bases, J lost 7 bases, and 11 bases lay in between. CDR3 protein: CASSAAIGNEQFF. The CDR3 DNA follows: TGTGCCAGCAGTGCGGCGATCGGGAATGAGCAGTTCTTC.

CDR3 sequence (DNA): TGCGCCAGCAGCCAAGCCGGGACTAGTATTGCCGGGGAGCTGTTTTTT. Translated, it gives CASSQAGTSIAGELFF. The J gene is TRBJ2-2, the V gene TRBV4-1; 8 positions agree with TRBD2. The CDR3 has 16 residues. Germline V gene sequence: CDR1 MGHRA, CDR2 YSYEKL. The V gene end was trimmed by 1 base and the J gene end by 6 bases; junction bases not matched to a gene: 7.

The CDR3 sequence: CASSSVPRTANYEQYF. The CDR3 bases are TGCGCCAGCAGTTCTGTGCCAAGGACGGCGAACTACGAGCAGTACTTC. The chain is built from TRBV5-1 and TRBJ2-7; no reliable D call. V was cut by 5 bases and J by 3 bases, with 21 bases left in between. The germline V gene encodes CDR1 SGHRS and CDR2 YFSETQ. The CDR3 is 16 residues long.

The CDR3 loop reads CASSALTGLGKNIQYF. The CDR3 DNA reads as TGTGCCAGTAGTGCACTGACAGGTCTGGGCAAAAACATTCAGTACTTC. The chain uses TRBV19 and TRBJ2-4; a weak D match, TRBD1 (6 bases). CDR3 length: 16 residues. Germline assignment: CDR1 LNHDA and CDR2 SQIVND (reference sequence). Trimming left V 5 bases short and J 3 bases short, with 17 bases between.

J is TRBJ2-2 and V is TRBV4-3, with a possible D match to TRBD1 (5 bases). V was pared by 1 base and J by 3 bases, with 9 bases between. This CDR3 contains 15 residues. The V gene's germline CDR1 is LGHNA and CDR2 YSLEER. CDR3 coding DNA: TGCGCCAGCAGCCAAGTAGGGGCCCACACCGGGGAGCTGTTTTTT. Translated: CASSQVGAHTGELFF.

V is TRBV7-9 and J is TRBJ2-3; D is perhaps TRBD1 (6 bases). This CDR3 spans 16 amino acids. V was trimmed by 5 bases and J by 2 bases, leaving 17 bases between them. Germline lookup yields CDR1 SEHNR and CDR2 FQNEAQ (reference sequence). The DNA of the CDR3 is TGTGCCAGCAGCGACCGGGACACACGACCCACAGATACGCAGTATTTT. It translates to CASSDRDTRPTDTQYF.

The V and J genes are TRBV5-1 and TRBJ2-1, with TRBD1 matching 9 bases. J lost 7 bases, V lost 2 bases, and 7 bases had no gene match. This CDR3 region has 15 residues. The germline V gene has CDR1 SGHRS and CDR2 YFSETQ. In DNA form, the CDR3 reads TGCGCCAGCAGCTTAACAGGGGGCTCCTGGAATGAGCAGTTCTTC. It codes for CASSLTGGSWNEQFF.

This clone was found once. The chain employs TRBV4-3 and TRBJ2-3, with 8 bases that match TRBD2. Losses at the gene ends were 0 bases for V and 2 bases for J; bases not matched to a gene: 7. The CDR3 spans 17 residues. CDR1 and CDR2 from the germline V gene are LGHNA and YSLEER. This chain's CDR3 is CASSQDWSGGHTDTQYF. The DNA for the CDR3 is TGCGCCAGCAGCCAAGACTGGAGCGGGGGCCACACAGATACGCAGTATTTT.

The chain links TRBV27 to TRBJ2-7; tentatively, D is TRBD1 or TRBD2 (5 bases each). V was trimmed by 5 bases and J by 2 bases, leaving 13 bases between them. The CDR3 loop spans 14 amino acids. Germline assignment: CDR1 MNHEY and CDR2 SMNVEV (reference sequence). CDR3 amino acids: CASSPRDGTYEQYF. DNA for the CDR3: TGTGCCAGCAGTCCTCGGGACGGAACCTACGAGCAGTACTTC.

The chain links TRBV10-2 to TRBJ1-3, with a weak D call TRBD1 (6 bases). Trimming pared 6 bases from V and 0 bases from J, leaving 12 bases between. CDR1 is WSHSY, CDR2 SAAADI, per germline. This CDR3 comprises 15 residues. In DNA form, the CDR3 reads TGCGCCAGCAGGGTAACAGGGATCTCTGGAAACACCATATATTTT. Its protein product is CASRVTGISGNTIYF.

CDR3 amino acids: CASYGQGNSYNEQFF. The CDR3 coding sequence is TGTGCCAGTTACGGACAGGGCAACTCCTACAATGAGCAGTTCTTC. The rearrangement joins TRBV27 to TRBJ2-1; TRBD1 matches at 8 bases. With V trimmed by 9 bases and J by 0 bases, 7 bases remained unmatched. CDR3 length: 15 residues. Germline V gene lookup returns CDR1 MNHEY and CDR2 SMNVEV (reference sequence).

The V call is TRBV28, the J call TRBJ2-3; D may be TRBD1 or TRBD2 (6 bases each). The germline V gene has CDR1 MDHEN and CDR2 SYDVKM. The CDR3 is made up of 14 amino acids. V dropped 8 bases and J dropped 0 bases, with 12 bases sitting between them. CDR3 coding DNA: TGTGCCAGCTACAGGGAGGCTAGCACAGATACGCAGTATTTT. This gives the protein CASYREASTDTQYF.

The genes are TRBV7-2 and TRBJ2-2, with 10 bases that match TRBD2. This CDR3 comprises 17 residues. Losses at the gene ends were 6 bases for V and 4 bases for J; bases not matched to a gene: 11. Germline V gene lookup returns CDR1 SGHTA and CDR2 FQGNSA. For the CDR3, the DNA is TGTGCCAGCAGTTACAAAAGCGGGAGGGCCGGCACCGGGGAGCTGTTTTTT. This codes for CASSYKSGRAGTGELFF.

The chain uses TRBV7-8 and TRBJ2-3; D gene unclear. This CDR3 has 17 residues. V gave up 2 bases and J gave up 2 bases, with 17 bases separating them. The germline V gene encodes CDR1 SGHVS and CDR2 FQNEAQ. CDR3 loop: CASSLNRFFRDTDTQYF. As DNA, the CDR3 is TGTGCCAGCAGCTTAAATCGTTTTTTTCGCGACACAGATACGCAGTATTTT.

The chain is built from TRBV9 and TRBJ2-7; D unclear. Germline V gene lookup returns CDR1 SGDLS and CDR2 YYNGEE. The CDR3 loop spans 14 amino acids. The V end was cut by 0 bases, the J end by 3 bases, with 10 bases between. This chain's CDR3 is CASSVAYPDYEQYF. CDR3 coding DNA: TGTGCCAGCAGCGTAGCCTACCCAGACTACGAGCAGTACTTC.

In this sample, this clone turned up once. This sequence joins TRBV9 and TRBJ1-5; D not certain. There are 15 residues in the CDR3. The V end lost 0 bases, the J end lost 6 bases, and 13 bases lay between the germline ends. Germline assignment: CDR1 SGDLS and CDR2 YYNGEE. The CDR3 DNA is TGTGCCAGCAGCGTAGATCCGGGTCCAACTCAGCCCCAGCATTTT. It translates to CASSVDPGPTQPQHF.

This chain uses TRBV21-1 with TRBJ1-2. TRBV21-1 is reported as a pseudogene. The length of the CDR3 is 16 residues. The CDR3 loop reads CASSRNPNKPNYGYTF. CDR3 nucleotides: TGTGCCAGCAGCAGAAACCCCAATAAACCTAACTATGGCTACACCTTC.

The V and J genes are TRBV28 and TRBJ2-5; possibly TRBD2 for D (6 bases). Looked up from germline, CDR1 is MDHEN and CDR2 is SYDVKM. CDR3 length: 17 amino acids. V was clipped by 5 bases and J by 4 bases, with 23 bases between them. The CDR3 coding sequence is TGTGCCAGCAGTAAAACGGGACTGAGAAAAAGATCAGAGACCCAGTACTTC. Its protein product is CASSKTGLRKRSETQYF. Full variable domain (rest looked up from reference TRBV28 and TRBJ2-5): DVKVTQSSRYLVKRTGEKVFLECVQDMDHENMFWYRQDPGLGLRLIYFSYDVKMKEKGDIPEGYSVSREKKERFSLILESASTNQTSMYLCASSKTGLRKRSETQYFGPGTRLLVL.

The V and J genes are TRBV10-1 and TRBJ2-3, with TRBD2 identical over 8 bases. Germline CDR1 reads WNHNN; CDR2 reads SYGVQD (reference sequence). The CDR3 runs to 15 residues. V lost 4 bases to trimming and J lost 6 bases; unmatched junction nucleotides: 9. Here the CDR3 reads CASSAGTRSTDTQYF. The CDR3 DNA reads TGCGCCAGCAGTGCTGGGACTAGATCGACGGATACGCAGTATTTT.

V and J are TRBV6-1 and TRBJ2-7; D remains ambiguous. CDR1 MNHNS and CDR2 SASEGT come from the germline V gene. V was cut by 10 bases and J by 6 bases, with 22 bases left in between. The CDR3 contains 14 residues. CDR3 coding DNA: TGTGCCACCCAGAGAGAGGCTAGGCTGGGCGAGCAGTACTTC. Protein product: CATQREARLGEQYF.

The chain is built from TRBV6-4 and TRBJ1-1, with a tentative D call TRBD1 (6 bases). Germline V gives CDR1 MRHNA, CDR2 SNTAGT. CDR3 length: 16 amino acids. V lost 5 bases to trimming and J lost 1 base, with 17 bases between them. CDR3 amino acids: CASSLYYREKNTEAFF. CDR3 nucleotides: TGTGCCAGCAGTCTCTATTACAGGGAGAAGAACACTGAAGCTTTCTTT.

This rearrangement joins TRBV5-1 to TRBJ2-1; 9 nucleotides match TRBD2. The ends lost 4 bases at V and 7 bases at J; junction bases unmatched: 21. The V gene's germline CDR1 is SGHRS and CDR2 YFSETQ. This CDR3 is 19 amino acids long. In DNA, the CDR3 is TGCGCCAGCAGCCCCGACAGCGTACCCGTGGCTAGCGGGATTAATGAGCAGTTCTTC. It codes for CASSPDSVPVASGINEQFF.

The chain carries TRBV7-2 and TRBJ1-5; no clear D gene. V gave up 4 bases and J gave up 9 bases, with 16 bases separating them. The germline V gene encodes CDR1 SGHTA and CDR2 FQGNSA. This CDR3 is 14 amino acids long. The CDR3 nucleotides read TGTGCCAGCAGCTCTTTGCTCACTTCTCTGCCCCAGCATTTT. Its translation is CASSSLLTSLPQHF. Drawing the rest from reference TRBV7-2 and TRBJ1-5, the complete variable domain is GAGVSQSPSNKVTEKGKDVELRCDPISGHTALYWYRQSLGQGLEFLIYFQGNSAPDKSGLPSDRFSAERTGGSVSTLTIQRTQQEDSAVYLCASSSLLTSLPQHFGDGTRLSIL.

V usage is TRBV29-1 and J usage is TRBJ1-2; D unclear. V lost 3 bases to trimming and J lost 8 bases, with 4 bases between them. CDR1 and CDR2 from the germline V gene are SQVTM and ANQGSEA. The CDR3 has 9 residues. The CDR3 DNA is TGCAGCGTTGACGAGGGCTACACCTTC. Translating it yields CSVDEGYTF. Complete variable domain (other parts from reference TRBV29-1 and TRBJ1-2): SAVISQKPSRDICQRGTSLTIQCQVDSQVTMMFWYRQQPGQSLTLIATANQGSEATYESGFVIDKFPISRPNLTFSTLTVSNMSPEDSSIYLCSVDEGYTFGSGTRLTVV.

This chain links TRBV7-6 with TRBJ2-2; TRBD2 aligns across 11 bases. The CDR3 runs to 16 residues. V lost 5 bases, J lost 0 bases, and 2 bases stayed unmatched. In germline, CDR1 is SGHVS, CDR2 FNYEAQ. CDR3 loop: CASSGTSGPNTGELFF. DNA of the CDR3: TGTGCCAGCAGCGGGACTAGCGGACCGAACACCGGGGAGCTGTTTTTT.

This chain links TRBV28 with TRBJ2-2; D assignment may be TRBD1 or TRBD2 (5 bases each). This CDR3 contains 16 residues. Germline loops: CDR1 MDHEN, CDR2 SYDVKM. V lost 1 base to trimming and J lost 8 bases, with 17 bases between them. Written as DNA, the CDR3 is TGTGCCAGCAGTTTATTTTCCGGGACCTGGGGTGGGGAGCTGTTTTTT. This codes for CASSLFSGTWGGELFF.

The V and J genes are TRBV18 and TRBJ2-1; 13 bases map to TRBD2. Germline V lookup: CDR1 KGHSH, CDR2 LQKENI. Trimming at V came to 5 bases and at J to 4 bases, leaving 11 bases not matched to a gene. This CDR3 has 18 amino acids. The CDR3 DNA sequence: TGTGCCAGCTCAAAAGAGGAACTAGCGGGAGGGCCGTACAATGAGCAGTTCTTC. Translating it yields CASSKEELAGGPYNEQFF.

The chain joins TRBV9 to TRBJ2-3; 11 bases fit TRBD2. CDR3 length equals 18 residues. The V segment lost 0 bases and the J segment 6 bases; nucleotides outside the gene matches: 12. Germline V CDR1 and CDR2: SGDLS, YYNGEE. In DNA, the CDR3 is TGTGCCAGCAGCGTAGGACCACCGGGACTAGCGGACTCGGATACGCAGTATTTT. This translates into CASSVGPPGLADSDTQYF. Drawing the rest from reference TRBV9 and TRBJ2-3, the complete variable domain is DSGVTQTPKHLITATGQRVTLRCSPRSGDLSVYWYQQSLDQGLQFLIQYYNGEERAKGNILERFSAQQFPDLHSELNLSSLELGDSALYFCASSVGPPGLADSDTQYFGPGTRLTVL.